These T cell receptor beta chains were read from a single sample in a study of CD8 T cells in ankylosing spondylitis. TCRdb re-derived calls from the 5' RACE reads in MiXCR, one entry per CDR3 protein. The sample lists about 540,000 distinct CDR3 sequences; 9.5% to 15% were seen once. The specimen was blood, either unsorted or a sorted T cell fraction (not recorded which). These receptors all come from a male donor with ankylosing spondylitis. Both conserved end residues are part of each CDR3. A D gene is named only where the DNA matches it firmly. Not all rows give a size; the values are once, few, many and, for expanded clones, a class.

TRBD2 | TRBJ2-2 | few | TRBV7-9 | TGTGCCAGCAGCTTCACTAGCGGGAGGGTCACCGGGGAGCTGTTTTTT | CASSFTSGRVTGELFF
NA | TRBJ2-5 | NA | TRBV27 | TGTGCCAGCAGTTACTGGGACGGAGGCGGAGAGACCCAGTACTTC | CASSYWDGGGETQYF
NA | TRBJ2-1 | few | TRBV15 | TGTGCCACCAGCAGAGATCCTCAAGCTTCTGAGCAGTTCTTC | CATSRDPQASEQFF
NA | TRBJ1-2 | NA | TRBV15 | TGTGCCACCAGCAGAGGAGGGGCGTGGGGCTACACCTTC | CATSRGGAWGYTF
NA | TRBJ2-1 | NA | TRBV29-1 | TGCAGCGTCCTCACGGATGGCCATTTTAACTACAATGAGCAGTTCTTC | CSVLTDGHFNYNEQFF
NA | TRBJ2-5 | NA | TRBV3-1 | TGTGCCAGCAGCCCGACCTCCCCCTTGGAGACCCAGTACTTC | CASSPTSPLETQYF
TRBD1 | TRBJ1-2 | few | TRBV28 | TGTGCCAGCAGTTTAAGGGACAGCTTTGAGGGCTACACCTTC | CASSLRDSFEGYTF
TRBD1 | TRBJ1-3 | many | TRBV5-6 | TGTGCCAGCAGCGACAGGGGTTCTGGAAACACCATATATTTT | CASSDRGSGNTIYF
TRBD1 | TRBJ2-5 | NA | TRBV15 | TGTGCCTCAGCAAGGGACAGAAACCAAGAGACCCAGTACTTC | CASARDRNQETQYF
NA | TRBJ2-2 | NA | TRBV6-2/TRBV6-3 | TGTGCCAGCAAGGTGGGGAACGGGAACACCGGGGAGCTGTTTTTT | CASKVGNGNTGELFF
TRBD2 | TRBJ2-1 | few | TRBV7-9 | TGTGCCAGCAGCTTTTCTCTTAGCGGGAGGCATGAGCAGTTCTTC | CASSFSLSGRHEQFF
TRBD1 | TRBJ1-2 | many | TRBV10-2 | TGCGCCACCCCGGGACAGGGAGGCTATGGCTACACCTTC | CATPGQGGYGYTF
NA | TRBJ2-5 | NA | TRBV5-1 | TGCGCCAGCAGCTTAGGTAGTCGGGGAGAGACCCAGTACTTC | CASSLGSRGETQYF
NA | TRBJ2-1 | NA | TRBV12-3/TRBV12-4 | TGTGCCAGCAGCGACTTTGAGAGGCGGGACTCCAGTCCGTTCTTC | CASSDFERRDSSPFF
NA | TRBJ2-1 | NA | TRBV20-1 | TGCAGTGCTAGGGGGAGCGCAGGTATCTACAATGAGCAGTTCTTC | CSARGSAGIYNEQFF